This T cell receptor (beta chain) was identified during a study of OX40 agonist ivuxolimab in advanced cancers. The CDR3 extends over 16 amino acids. V was pared by 2 bases and J by 6 bases, with 19 bases between. CDR1 is SNHLY and CDR2 is FYNNEI in the germline V gene. Sequencing used immunoSEQ multiplex PCR; TCRdb keeps in-frame clones, though not all of them. This table has 25,000 to 35,000 clones, 86% appearing once. The input for sequencing was CD4+ or CD8+ T cells sorted from blood, taken in a trial of the OX40 agonist ivuxolimab. The chain uses TRBV2 and TRBJ1-2, with D uncertain. This receptor was taken from an adult with an advanced solid tumor such as melanoma, head and neck, liver or kidney cancer. CDR3 bases: TGTGCCAGCAGTGAACTTCGTTTCGGCAGCTTAAATGGCTACACCTTC. Amino acids: CASSELRFGSLNGYTF.